The entry that follows covers one T cell receptor beta chain sequence. Here immunoSEQ multiplex PCR was the method, and the copy in TCRdb shows in-frame clones only, minus some. The table has 2,500 to 4,000 clones, roughly 87% seen once. The sample originates from a study of hypomethylating agent response in myelodysplastic syndrome. Per the germline V gene, CDR1 is MNHNS and CDR2 is SASEGT. The CDR3 runs 18 residues. The V and J ends lost 2 bases and 4 bases respectively, with 20 bases between them. The sequence derives from a human donor with myelodysplastic syndrome. The chain links TRBV6-1 to TRBJ1-4; a possible D gene is TRBD1 (6 bases). Here the sequenced sample was bone marrow, taken before or after starting hypomethylating agent treatment for myelodysplastic syndrome (not recorded which). The CDR3 region is CASSERGVRVVLNEKLFF. The CDR3 DNA reads as TGTGCCAGCAGTGAAAGGGGGGTAAGGGTGGTCCTTAATGAAAAACTGTTTTTT.